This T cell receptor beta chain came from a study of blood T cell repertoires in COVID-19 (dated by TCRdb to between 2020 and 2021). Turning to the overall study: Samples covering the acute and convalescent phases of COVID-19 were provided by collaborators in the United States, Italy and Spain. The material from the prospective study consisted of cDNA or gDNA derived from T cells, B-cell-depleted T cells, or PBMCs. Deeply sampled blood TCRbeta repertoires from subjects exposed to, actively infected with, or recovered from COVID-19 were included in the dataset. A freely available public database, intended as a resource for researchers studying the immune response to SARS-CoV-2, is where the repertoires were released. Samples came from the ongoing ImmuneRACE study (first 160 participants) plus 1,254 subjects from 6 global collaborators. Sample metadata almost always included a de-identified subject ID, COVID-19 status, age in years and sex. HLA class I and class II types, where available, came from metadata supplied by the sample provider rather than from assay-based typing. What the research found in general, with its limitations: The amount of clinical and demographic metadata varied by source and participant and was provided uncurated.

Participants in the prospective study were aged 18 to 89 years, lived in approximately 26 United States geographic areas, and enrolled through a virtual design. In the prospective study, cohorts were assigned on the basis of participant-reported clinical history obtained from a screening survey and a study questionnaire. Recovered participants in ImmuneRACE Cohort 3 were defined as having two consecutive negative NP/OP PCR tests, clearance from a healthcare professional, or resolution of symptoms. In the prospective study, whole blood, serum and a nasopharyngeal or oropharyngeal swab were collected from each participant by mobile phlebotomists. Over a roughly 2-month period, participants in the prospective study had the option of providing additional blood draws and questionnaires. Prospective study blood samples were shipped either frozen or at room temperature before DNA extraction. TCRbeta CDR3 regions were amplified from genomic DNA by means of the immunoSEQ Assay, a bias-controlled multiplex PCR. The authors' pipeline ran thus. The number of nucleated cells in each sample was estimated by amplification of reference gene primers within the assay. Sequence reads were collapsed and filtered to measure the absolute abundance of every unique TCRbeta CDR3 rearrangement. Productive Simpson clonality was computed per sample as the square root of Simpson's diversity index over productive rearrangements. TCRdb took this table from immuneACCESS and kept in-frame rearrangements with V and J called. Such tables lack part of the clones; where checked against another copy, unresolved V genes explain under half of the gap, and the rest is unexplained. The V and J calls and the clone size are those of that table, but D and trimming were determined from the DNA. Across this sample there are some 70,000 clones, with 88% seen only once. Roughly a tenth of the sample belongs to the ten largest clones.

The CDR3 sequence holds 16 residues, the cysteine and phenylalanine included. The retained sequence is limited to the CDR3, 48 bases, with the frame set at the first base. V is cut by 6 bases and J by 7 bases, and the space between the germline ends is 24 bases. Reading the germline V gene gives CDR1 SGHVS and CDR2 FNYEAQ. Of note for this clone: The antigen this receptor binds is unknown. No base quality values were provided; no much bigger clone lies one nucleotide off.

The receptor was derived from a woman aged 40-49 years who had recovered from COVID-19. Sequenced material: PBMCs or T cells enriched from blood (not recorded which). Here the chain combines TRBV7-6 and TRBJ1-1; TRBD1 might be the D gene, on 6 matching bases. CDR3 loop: CASSLGGVLARGEAFF. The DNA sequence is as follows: TGTGCCAGCAGTCTAGGGGGGGTTCTCGCAAGGGGTGAAGCTTTCTTT.